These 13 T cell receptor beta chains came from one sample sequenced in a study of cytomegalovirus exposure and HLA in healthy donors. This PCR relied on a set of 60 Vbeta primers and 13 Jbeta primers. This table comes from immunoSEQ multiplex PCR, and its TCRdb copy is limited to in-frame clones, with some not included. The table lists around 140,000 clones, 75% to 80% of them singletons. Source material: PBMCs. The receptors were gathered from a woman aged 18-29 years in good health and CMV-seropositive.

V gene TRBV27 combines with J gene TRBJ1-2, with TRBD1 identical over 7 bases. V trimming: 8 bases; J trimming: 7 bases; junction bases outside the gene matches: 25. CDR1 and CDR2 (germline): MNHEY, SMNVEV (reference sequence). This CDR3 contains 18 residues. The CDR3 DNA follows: TGTGCCAGCTCGACTCCCGCAAAGGGGGCCGGAGTTGACTCTGGCTACACCTTC. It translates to CASSTPAKGAGVDSGYTF.

The CDR3 nucleotides read TGCGCCAGCAGCCTCCGGGGGGCCAACGTCCTGACTTTC. It is translated as CASSLRGANVLTF. The V gene is TRBV4-3, the J gene TRBJ2-6; D remains unclear. Germline values: CDR1 LGHNA, CDR2 YSLEER. This CDR3 is built from 13 residues. V was clipped by 4 bases and J by 4 bases, with 5 bases between them.

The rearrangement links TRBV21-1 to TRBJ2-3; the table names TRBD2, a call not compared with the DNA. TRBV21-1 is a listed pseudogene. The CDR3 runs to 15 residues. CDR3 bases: TGTGCCAGCAGCACGGAGAGGGAGGACACAGATACGCAGTATTTT. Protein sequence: CASSTEREDTDTQYF.

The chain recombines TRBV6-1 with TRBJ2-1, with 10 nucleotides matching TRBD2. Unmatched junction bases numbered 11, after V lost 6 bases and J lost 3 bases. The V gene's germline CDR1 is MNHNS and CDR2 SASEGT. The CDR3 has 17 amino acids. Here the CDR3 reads CASREIVAGGLYNEQFF. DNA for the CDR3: TGTGCCAGCAGAGAAATTGTAGCGGGGGGCCTCTACAATGAGCAGTTCTTC.

The CDR3 sequence is CASSLPGGIGYTF. CDR3 in DNA: TGTGCCAGCAGCTTGCCAGGGGGTATTGGCTACACCTTC. The rearrangement joins TRBV5-6 to TRBJ1-2; 7 nucleotides match TRBD1. The CDR3 is made up of 13 amino acids. With 1 base clipped from V and 7 bases from J, the junction kept 4 bases outside the gene matches. CDR1 and CDR2 from the germline V gene are SGHDT and YYEEEE.

The CDR3 DNA is TGTGCCAGCAGCCGCGATAGCGGGGGCGGCACAGATACGCAGTATTTT. It codes for CASSRDSGGGTDTQYF. The rearrangement joins TRBV7-2 to TRBJ2-3, with 9 bases fitting TRBD2. This CDR3 is built from 16 residues. From germline, CDR1 is SGHTA and CDR2 FQGNSA. J was trimmed by 1 base and V by 5 bases; bases with no gene match: 7. Full variable domain (remainder filled in from reference TRBV7-2 and TRBJ2-3): GAGVSQSPSNKVTEKGKDVELRCDPISGHTALYWYRQSLGQGLEFLIYFQGNSAPDKSGLPSDRFSAERTGGSVSTLTIQRTQQEDSAVYLCASSRDSGGGTDTQYFGPGTRLTVL.

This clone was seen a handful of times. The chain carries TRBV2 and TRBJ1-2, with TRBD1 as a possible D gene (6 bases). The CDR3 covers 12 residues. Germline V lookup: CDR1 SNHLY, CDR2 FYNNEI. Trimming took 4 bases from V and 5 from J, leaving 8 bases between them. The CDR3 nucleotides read TGTGCCAGCAGTGGGACAGTGTATGGCTACACCTTC. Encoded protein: CASSGTVYGYTF.

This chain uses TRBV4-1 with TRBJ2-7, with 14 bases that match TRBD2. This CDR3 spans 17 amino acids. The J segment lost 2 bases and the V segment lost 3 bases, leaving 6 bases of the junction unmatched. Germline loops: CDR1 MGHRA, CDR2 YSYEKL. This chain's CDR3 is CASSQPGLAGEPYEQYF. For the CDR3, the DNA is TGCGCCAGCAGCCAGCCGGGACTAGCGGGGGAACCCTACGAGCAGTACTTC.

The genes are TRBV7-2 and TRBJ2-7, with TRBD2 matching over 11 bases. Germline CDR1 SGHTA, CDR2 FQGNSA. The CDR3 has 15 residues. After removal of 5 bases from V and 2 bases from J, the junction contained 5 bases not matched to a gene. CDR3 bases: TGTGCCAGCAGCCCTACTAGCGGGGGTCCCTACGAGCAGTACTTC. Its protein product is CASSPTSGGPYEQYF. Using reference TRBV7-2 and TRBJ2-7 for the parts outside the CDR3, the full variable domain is GAGVSQSPSNKVTEKGKDVELRCDPISGHTALYWYRQSLGQGLEFLIYFQGNSAPDKSGLPSDRFSAERTGGSVSTLTIQRTQQEDSAVYLCASSPTSGGPYEQYFGPGTRLTVT.

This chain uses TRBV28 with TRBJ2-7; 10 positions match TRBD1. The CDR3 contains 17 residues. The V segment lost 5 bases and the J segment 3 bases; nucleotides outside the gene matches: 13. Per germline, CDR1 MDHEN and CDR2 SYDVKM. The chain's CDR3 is CASSPSGTGATFYEQYF. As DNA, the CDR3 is TGTGCCAGCAGTCCTTCCGGGACAGGGGCGACCTTCTACGAGCAGTACTTC. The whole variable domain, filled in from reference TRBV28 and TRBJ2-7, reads DVKVTQSSRYLVKRTGEKVFLECVQDMDHENMFWYRQDPGLGLRLIYFSYDVKMKEKGDIPEGYSVSREKKERFSLILESASTNQTSMYLCASSPSGTGATFYEQYFGPGTRLTVT.

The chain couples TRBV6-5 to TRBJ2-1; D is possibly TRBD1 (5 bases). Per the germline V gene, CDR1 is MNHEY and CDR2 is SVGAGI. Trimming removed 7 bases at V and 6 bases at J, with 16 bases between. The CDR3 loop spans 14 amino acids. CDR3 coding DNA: TGTGCCAGCAACGAGAGGACATCCCTCAATGAGCAGTTCTTC. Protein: CASNERTSLNEQFF.

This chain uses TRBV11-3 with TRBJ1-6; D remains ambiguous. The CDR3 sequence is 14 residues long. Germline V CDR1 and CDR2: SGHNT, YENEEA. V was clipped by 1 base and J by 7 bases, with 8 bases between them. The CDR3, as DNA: TGTGCCAGCAGCTTAGGAGAGTCGAATTCACCCCTCCACTTT. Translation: CASSLGESNSPLHF.

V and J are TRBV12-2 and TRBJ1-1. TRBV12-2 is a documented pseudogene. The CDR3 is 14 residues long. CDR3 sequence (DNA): TGTGCAAGTCGCACCGGTGCGGGGAACACTGAAGCTTTCTTT. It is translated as CASRTGAGNTEAFF.